The clone carrying this T cell receptor (beta chain) has more than one count but fewer than ten. This entry is derived from a study of blood T cell repertoires in COVID-19. On the study more broadly: The samples span acute and convalescent COVID-19 from the United States, Italy and Spain. PBMCs, B-cell-depleted T cells, or T cells provided the cDNA or gDNA that made up the material.

Per the authors' pipeline: How many nucleated cells were present was estimated from reference gene primer amplification. Clones were sequenced by immunoSEQ multiplex PCR, and TCRdb holds only the in-frame ones, with some missing. V and J calls plus clone size are reproduced from that table; the DNA served to infer D and trimming. The table shows approximately 90,000 clones, with more than 75% occurring only once. Looked up from germline, CDR1 is MNHEY and CDR2 is SVGEGT. Deletions cut 2 bases from V and 4 bases from J, with 11 bases between. This CDR3 comprises 14 residues. Sequenced input: peripheral blood. The clonotype originates from a human donor with acute or convalescent COVID-19. The donor label of this sample is uncertain. The chain joins TRBV6-2 or TRBV6-3 to TRBJ1-1, with a weak D call TRBD1 (5 bases). CDR3: CASSYGGGTTEAFF. In nucleotides, the CDR3 is TGTGCCAGCAGTTACGGTGGGGGGACCACTGAAGCTTTCTTT.